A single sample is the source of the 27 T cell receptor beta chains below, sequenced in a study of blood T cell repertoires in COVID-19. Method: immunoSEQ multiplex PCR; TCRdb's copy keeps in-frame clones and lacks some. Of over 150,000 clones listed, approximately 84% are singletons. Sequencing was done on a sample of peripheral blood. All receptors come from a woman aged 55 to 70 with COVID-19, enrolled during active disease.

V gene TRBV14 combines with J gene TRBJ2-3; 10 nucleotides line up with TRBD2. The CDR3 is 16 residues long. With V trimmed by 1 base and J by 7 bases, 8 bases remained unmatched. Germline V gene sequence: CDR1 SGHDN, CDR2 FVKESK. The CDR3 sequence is CASSQGAGGLGYTQYF. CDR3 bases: TGTGCCAGCAGCCAAGGAGCGGGGGGGCTGGGTTATACGCAGTATTTT.

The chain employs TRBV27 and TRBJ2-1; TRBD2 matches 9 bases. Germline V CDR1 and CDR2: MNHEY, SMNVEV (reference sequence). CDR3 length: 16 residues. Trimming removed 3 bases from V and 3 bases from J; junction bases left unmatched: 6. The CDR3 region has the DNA TGTGCCAGCAGTTTCAGTGGACTAGCGAGCTACAATGAGCAGTTCTTC. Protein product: CASSFSGLASYNEQFF.

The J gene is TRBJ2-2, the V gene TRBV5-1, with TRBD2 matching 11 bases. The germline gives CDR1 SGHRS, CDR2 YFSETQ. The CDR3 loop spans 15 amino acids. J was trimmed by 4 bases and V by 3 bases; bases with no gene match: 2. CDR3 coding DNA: TGCGCCAGCAGCTCTCTAGCGGGAGGCACCGGGGAGCTGTTTTTT. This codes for CASSSLAGGTGELFF.

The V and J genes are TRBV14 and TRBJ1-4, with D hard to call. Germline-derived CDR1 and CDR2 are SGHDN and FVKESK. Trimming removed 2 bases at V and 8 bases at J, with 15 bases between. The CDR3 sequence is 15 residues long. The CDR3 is CASSQSARPKEKLFF. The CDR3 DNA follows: TGTGCCAGCAGCCAATCGGCTAGACCAAAGGAAAAACTGTTTTTT.

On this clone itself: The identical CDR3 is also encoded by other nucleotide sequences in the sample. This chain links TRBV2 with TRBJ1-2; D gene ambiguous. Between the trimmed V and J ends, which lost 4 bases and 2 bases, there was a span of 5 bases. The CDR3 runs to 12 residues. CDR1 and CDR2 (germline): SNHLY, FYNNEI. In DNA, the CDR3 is TGTGCCAGCAGTGCCGGGAACTATGGCTACACCTTC. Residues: CASSAGNYGYTF.

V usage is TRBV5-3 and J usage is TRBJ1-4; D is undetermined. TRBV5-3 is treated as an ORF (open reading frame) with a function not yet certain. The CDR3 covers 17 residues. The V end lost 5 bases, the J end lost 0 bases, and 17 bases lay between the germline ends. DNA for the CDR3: TGTGCCAGAAGGAGGGTTACTGGAGACTCAACTAATGAAAAACTGTTTTTT. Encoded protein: CARRRVTGDSTNEKLFF.

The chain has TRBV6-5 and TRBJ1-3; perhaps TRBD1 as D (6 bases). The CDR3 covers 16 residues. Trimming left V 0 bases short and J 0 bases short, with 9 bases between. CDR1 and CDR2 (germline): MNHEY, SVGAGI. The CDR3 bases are TGTGCCAGCAGTTACTCGAGGGGGAGCTCTGGAAACACCATATATTTT. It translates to CASSYSRGSSGNTIYF.

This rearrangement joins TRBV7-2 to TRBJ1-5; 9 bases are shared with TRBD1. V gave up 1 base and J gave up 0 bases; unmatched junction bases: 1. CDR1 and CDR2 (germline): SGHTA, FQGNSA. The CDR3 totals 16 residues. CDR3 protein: CASSLGGQGSNQPQHF. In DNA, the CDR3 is TGTGCCAGCAGCTTAGGGGGACAGGGTAGCAATCAGCCCCAGCATTTT.

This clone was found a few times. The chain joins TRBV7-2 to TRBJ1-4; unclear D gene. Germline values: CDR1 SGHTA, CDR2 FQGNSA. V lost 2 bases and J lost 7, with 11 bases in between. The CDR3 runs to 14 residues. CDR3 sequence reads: CASSLQALGEKLFF. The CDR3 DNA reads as TGTGCCAGCAGCTTACAGGCATTGGGTGAAAAACTGTTTTTT.

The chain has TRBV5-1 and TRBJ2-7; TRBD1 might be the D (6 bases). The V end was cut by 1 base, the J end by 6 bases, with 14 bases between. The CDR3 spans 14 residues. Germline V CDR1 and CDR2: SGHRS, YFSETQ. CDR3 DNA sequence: TGCGCCAGCAGCTTGTCAGGGGCAGGCGCCGAGCAGTACTTC. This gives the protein CASSLSGAGAEQYF.

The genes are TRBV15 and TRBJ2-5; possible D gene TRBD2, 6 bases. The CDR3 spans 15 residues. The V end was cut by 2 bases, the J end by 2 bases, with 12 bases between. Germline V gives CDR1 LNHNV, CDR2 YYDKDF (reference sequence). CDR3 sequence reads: CATSRTFGGQETQYF. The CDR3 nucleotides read TGTGCCACCAGCAGAACATTTGGGGGGCAAGAGACCCAGTACTTC. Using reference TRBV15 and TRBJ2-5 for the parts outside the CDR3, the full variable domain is DAMVIQNPRYQVTQFGKPVTLSCSQTLNHNVMYWYQQKSSQAPKLLFHYYDKDFNNEADTPDNFQSRRPNTSFCFLDIRSPGLGDTAMYLCATSRTFGGQETQYFGPGTRLLVL.

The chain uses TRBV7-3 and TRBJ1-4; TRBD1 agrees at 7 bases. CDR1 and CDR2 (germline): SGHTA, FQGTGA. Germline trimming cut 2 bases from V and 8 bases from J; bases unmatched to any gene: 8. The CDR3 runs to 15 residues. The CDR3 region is CASSLSGQQGEKLFF. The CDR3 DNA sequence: TGTGCCAGCAGCTTATCGGGACAGCAGGGGGAAAAACTGTTTTTT.

This CDR3 reads CASSPSGGTEQFF. CDR3 sequence (DNA): TGTGCCAGTAGTCCGAGCGGGGGGACTGAGCAGTTCTTC. The V gene is TRBV19, the J gene TRBJ2-1; 9 bases match TRBD2. The trim removed 5 bases at V and 9 bases at J, leaving 5 bases unmatched. The CDR3 is 13 residues long. Germline CDR1 and CDR2: LNHDA and SQIVND (reference sequence).

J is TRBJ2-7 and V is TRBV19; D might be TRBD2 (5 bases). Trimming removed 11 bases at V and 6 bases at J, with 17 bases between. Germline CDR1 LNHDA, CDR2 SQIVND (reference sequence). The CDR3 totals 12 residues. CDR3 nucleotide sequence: TGTGCCTCCCGGGGAACCTTCACCGAGCAGTACGTC. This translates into CASRGTFTEQYV.

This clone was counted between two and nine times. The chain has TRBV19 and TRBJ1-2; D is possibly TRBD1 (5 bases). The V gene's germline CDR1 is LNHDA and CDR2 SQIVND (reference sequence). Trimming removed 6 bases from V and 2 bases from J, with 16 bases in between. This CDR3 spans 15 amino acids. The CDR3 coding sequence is TGTGCCAGTAGGCCGGTGGGGGGTTCAAACTATGGCTACACCTTC. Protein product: CASRPVGGSNYGYTF.

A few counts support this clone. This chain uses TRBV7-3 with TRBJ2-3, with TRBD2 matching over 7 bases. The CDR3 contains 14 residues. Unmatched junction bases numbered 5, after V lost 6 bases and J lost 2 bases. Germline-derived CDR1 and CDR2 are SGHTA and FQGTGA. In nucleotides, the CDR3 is TGTGCCAGCAGGCAAGCGGGATACACAGATACGCAGTATTTT. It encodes CASRQAGYTDTQYF.

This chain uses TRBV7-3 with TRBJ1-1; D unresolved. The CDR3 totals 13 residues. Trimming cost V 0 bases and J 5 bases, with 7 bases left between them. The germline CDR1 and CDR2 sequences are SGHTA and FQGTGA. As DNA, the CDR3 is TGTGCCAGCAGCTTAACGTTAGAGACTGAAGCTTTCTTT. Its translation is CASSLTLETEAFF.

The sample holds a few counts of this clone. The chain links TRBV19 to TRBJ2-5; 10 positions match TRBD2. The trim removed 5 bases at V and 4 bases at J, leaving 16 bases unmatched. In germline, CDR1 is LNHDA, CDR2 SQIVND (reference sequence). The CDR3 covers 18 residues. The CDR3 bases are TGTGCCAGTAGTTACGGCGGGGCTAGCGGGAGTATAGGAGAGACCCAGTACTTC. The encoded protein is CASSYGGASGSIGETQYF.

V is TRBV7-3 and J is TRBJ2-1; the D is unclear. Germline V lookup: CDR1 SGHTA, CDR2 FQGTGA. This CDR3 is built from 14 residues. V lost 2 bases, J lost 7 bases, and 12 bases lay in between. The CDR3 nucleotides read TGTGCCAGCAGCTTATTCGGAGCAGCGAATGAGCAGTTCTTC. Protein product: CASSLFGAANEQFF. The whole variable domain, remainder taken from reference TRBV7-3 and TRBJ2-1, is GAGVSQTPSNKVTEKGKYVELRCDPISGHTALYWYRQSLGQGPEFLIYFQGTGAADDSGLPNDRFFAVRPEGSVSTLKIQRTERGDSAVYLCASSLFGAANEQFFGPGTRLTVL.

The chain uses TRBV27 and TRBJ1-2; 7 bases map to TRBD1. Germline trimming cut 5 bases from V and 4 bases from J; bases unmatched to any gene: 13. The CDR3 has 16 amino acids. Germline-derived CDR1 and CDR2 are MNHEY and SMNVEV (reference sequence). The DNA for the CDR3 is TGTGCCAGCAGTATTCGTTCAGGGGGAAGTGGCTATGGCTACACCTTC. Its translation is CASSIRSGGSGYGYTF.

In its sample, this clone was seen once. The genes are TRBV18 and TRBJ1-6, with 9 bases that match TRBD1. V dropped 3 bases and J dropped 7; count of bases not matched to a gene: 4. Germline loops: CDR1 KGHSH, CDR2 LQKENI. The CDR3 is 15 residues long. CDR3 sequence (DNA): TGTGCCAGCTCACCGGGACAGGGAGGGAATTCACCCCTCCACTTT. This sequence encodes CASSPGQGGNSPLHF.

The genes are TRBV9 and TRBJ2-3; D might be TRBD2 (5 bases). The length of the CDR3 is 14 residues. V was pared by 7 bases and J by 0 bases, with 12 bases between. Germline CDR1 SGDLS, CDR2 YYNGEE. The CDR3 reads CASSSRRSTDTQYF. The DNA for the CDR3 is TGTGCCAGCTCATCCAGGAGGAGCACAGATACGCAGTATTTT. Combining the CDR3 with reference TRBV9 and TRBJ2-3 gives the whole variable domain DSGVTQTPKHLITATGQRVTLRCSPRSGDLSVYWYQQSLDQGLQFLIQYYNGEERAKGNILERFSAQQFPDLHSELNLSSLELGDSALYFCASSSRRSTDTQYFGPGTRLTVL.

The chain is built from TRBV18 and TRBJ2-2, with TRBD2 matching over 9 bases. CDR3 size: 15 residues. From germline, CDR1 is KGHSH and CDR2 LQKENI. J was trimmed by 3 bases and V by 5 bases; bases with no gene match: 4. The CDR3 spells CASSGGRADTGELFF. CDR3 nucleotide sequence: TGTGCCAGCTCAGGCGGGAGGGCCGACACCGGGGAGCTGTTTTTT.

CDR3 protein: CASSQDRVQPQHF. The DNA of the CDR3 is TGTGCCAGCAGCCAAGACAGGGTTCAGCCCCAGCATTTT. V is TRBV3-1 (or the pseudogene TRBV3-2) and J is TRBJ1-5; perhaps TRBD1 as D (5 bases). Germline V lookup: CDR1 LGHDT, CDR2 YNNKEL (reference sequence). Trimming left V 0 bases short and J 6 bases short, with 6 bases between. The CDR3 contains 13 residues.

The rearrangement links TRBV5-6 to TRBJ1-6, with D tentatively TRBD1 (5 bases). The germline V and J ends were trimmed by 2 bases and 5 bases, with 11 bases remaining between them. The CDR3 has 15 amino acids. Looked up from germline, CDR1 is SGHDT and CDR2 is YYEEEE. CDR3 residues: CASSFLGRDNSPLHF. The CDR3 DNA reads TGTGCCAGCAGCTTTTTAGGCAGGGATAATTCACCCCTCCACTTT.

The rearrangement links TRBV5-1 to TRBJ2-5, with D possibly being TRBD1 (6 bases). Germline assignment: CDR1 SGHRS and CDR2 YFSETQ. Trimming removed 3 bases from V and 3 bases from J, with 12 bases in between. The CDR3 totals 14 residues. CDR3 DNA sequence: TGCGCCAGCAGCTCGGGGCCAGGGGAAGAGACCCAGTACTTC. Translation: CASSSGPGEETQYF.

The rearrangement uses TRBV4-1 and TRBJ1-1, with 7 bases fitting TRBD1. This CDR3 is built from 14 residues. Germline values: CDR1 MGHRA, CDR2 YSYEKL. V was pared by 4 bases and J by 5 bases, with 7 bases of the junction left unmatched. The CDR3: CASSRTGERTEAFF. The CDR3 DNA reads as TGCGCCAGCAGCCGAACAGGGGAGAGGACTGAAGCTTTCTTT.